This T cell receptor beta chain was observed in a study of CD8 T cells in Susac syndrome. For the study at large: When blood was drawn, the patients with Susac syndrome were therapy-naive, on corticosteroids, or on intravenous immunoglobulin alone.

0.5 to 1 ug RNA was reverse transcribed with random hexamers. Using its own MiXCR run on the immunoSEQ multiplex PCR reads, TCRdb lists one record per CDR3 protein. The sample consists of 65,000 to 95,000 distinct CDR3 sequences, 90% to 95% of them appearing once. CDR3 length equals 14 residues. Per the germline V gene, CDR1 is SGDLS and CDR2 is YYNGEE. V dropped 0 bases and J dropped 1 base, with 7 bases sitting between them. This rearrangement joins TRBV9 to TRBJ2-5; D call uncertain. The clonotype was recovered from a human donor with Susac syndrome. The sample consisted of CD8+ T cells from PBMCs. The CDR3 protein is CASSVGPTQETQYF. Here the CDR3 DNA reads TGTGCCAGCAGCGTAGGCCCCACCCAAGAGACCCAGTACTTC.